This T cell receptor beta chain derives from a study of T cells in tumors and immune-related adverse events (dated by TCRdb to about 2021). Only one count was recorded for this clone. Its antigen is not yet known. The record has no base qualities; no much larger clone is one base away. Trimming removed 1 base from V and 4 bases from J, leaving 8 bases between the germline ends. CDR1 and CDR2, per the germline V gene, are SGHAT and FQNNGV. Spanning cysteine to phenylalanine, the CDR3 consists of 13 amino acids. The retained sequence is limited to the CDR3, 39 bases, with the frame set at the first base. This sample's treatment or condition label indicates: nivolumab (PD-1 blockade) given before sampling. The DNeasy Blood and Tissue Kit was used to extract DNA from formalin-fixed paraffin-embedded specimens. The immunoSEQ assay was used to amplify and sequence the TCR beta locus, producing bulk TCR Vbeta CDR3 data. The authors' analysis ran thus. CDR3s were excluded if they were non-productive, were shorter than 7 amino acids, or did not start with C or end with F/W. Analysis was restricted to specimens with at least 1000 reads, and clonotypes were defined at the amino acid level. Clonality was calculated as 1 minus Pielou's evenness. To equalize library sizes, abundance-weighted random subsampling with replacement was performed and repeated 100 times so that 95% confidence intervals could be reported. Repertoire overlap was quantified using the Morisita overlap index, and the top 40 clones per specimen were examined for overlap with the irAE. TCRdb obtained this table from immuneACCESS and retained in-frame rearrangements with V and J assigned. These tables miss some clones; where compared with another copy, unresolved V genes account for less than half of the shortfall, and the remainder is unexplained. V and J calls and clone size are those listed in that table; D and trimming were worked out from the DNA. In all, the sample holds roughly 20,000 clones, and 90% to 95% of those were seen once. Of the sample, around 1.3% falls within the top ten clones.

This clonotype was sampled from a female donor with metastatic renal cell carcinoma. The chain links TRBV11-2 with TRBJ2-7, with a weak D call of TRBD1 (5 bases match). Sample: lymph node tissue, taken from a patient treated with anti-PD-1 therapy. The CDR3 region: CASSLVRGYEQYF. The nucleotide sequence reads as follows: TGTGCCAGCAGCTTAGTAAGGGGTTACGAGCAGTACTTC. The reference TRBV11-2 and TRBJ2-7 proteins fill in what lies around the CDR3, so the full variable domain reads EAGVAQSPRYKIIEKRQSVAFWCNPISGHATLYWYQQILGQGPKLLIQFQNNGVVDDSQLPKDRFSAERLKGVDSTLKIQPAKLEDSAVYLCASSLVRGYEQYFGPGTRLTVT.